Given below is one T cell receptor (beta chain) in context. Its antigen is currently unknown. Trimming removed 5 bases at V and 0 bases at J, with 13 bases between. The CDR3 extends over 16 amino acids. In germline, CDR1 is MDHEN, CDR2 SYDVKM. Separation from the roughly 670-subject first cohort characterized the roughly 130-subject validation cohort, to which the donors belonged. The source of the sample is a study of cytomegalovirus exposure and HLA in healthy donors. Study results and limitations: The tendency of first-cohort TCR clusters to co-occur in the approximately 110 validation repertoires was identified by a subsequent analysis. Cytomegalovirus association was listed for 150 or so TCR beta chains. Confirmation was obtained in vitro that a few CMV-associated chains are specific for CMV antigens.

Profiling relied on immunoSEQ multiplex PCR, and the TCRdb table lists in-frame clones only, not all of them. The repertoire includes some 260,000 clones, around 90% of them detected once, and 2.5% to 3.5% sits in the top ten. The receptor was isolated from a woman in her thirties in good health and CMV-seronegative. The specimen was PBMCs. The gene calls are TRBV28 and TRBJ1-4; D perhaps matches TRBD1 (5 bases). The CDR3 protein is CASSPYDSPTNEKLFF. The CDR3 nucleotides read TGTGCCAGCAGTCCGTACGACAGCCCAACTAATGAAAAACTGTTTTTT.